This TCR beta chain was identified during a study of blood T cell repertoires in COVID-19. This CDR3 spans 16 amino acids. Germline assignment: CDR1 LNHNV and CDR2 YYDKDF (reference sequence). Trimming shortened V by 0 bases and J by 3 bases, and 13 bases separated the two germline ends. Profiling relied on immunoSEQ multiplex PCR, and the TCRdb table lists in-frame clones only, not all of them. The sample lists 120,000 to 150,000 clones; 80% to 90% were seen once. The receptor was isolated from a human donor in a cohort sampled during active COVID-19. Sample: peripheral blood. The chain employs TRBV15 and TRBJ2-3; D is uncertain. The CDR3 is CATSRDRGSSTDTQYF. DNA of the CDR3: TGTGCCACCAGCAGAGATCGCGGAAGTTCAACAGATACGCAGTATTTT. Using reference TRBV15 and TRBJ2-3 for the parts outside the CDR3, the full variable domain is DAMVIQNPRYQVTQFGKPVTLSCSQTLNHNVMYWYQQKSSQAPKLLFHYYDKDFNNEADTPDNFQSRRPNTSFCFLDIRSPGLGDTAMYLCATSRDRGSSTDTQYFGPGTRLTVL.